This T cell receptor beta chain comes out of a study of cytomegalovirus exposure and HLA in healthy donors. Study-wide background: Membership in the Caucasian-associated ancestry cluster was found for 75% to 85% of approximately 380 genotyped donors. General observations from the study: When analyzed later, the rates of TCR association showed variation by HLA locus, with DRB1 the most and HLA-C the fewest. It was reportedly the case that the classifier diagnosed cytomegalovirus status with high specificity and sensitivity. Links to common viral pathogens appeared, in a later analysis, for several of the most significant clusters.

A multiplex PCR was run with 60 Vbeta primers and 13 Jbeta primers. Profiled with immunoSEQ multiplex PCR; TCRdb holds only in-frame clones, not every one. The sample contains over 130,000 clones, 79% of which appear only once. V lost 7 bases, J lost 1 base, and 8 bases lay in between. CDR3 length: 13 residues. Germline values: CDR1 SQVTM, CDR2 ANQGSEA. This clone was observed a handful of times. As yet, its antigen is unknown. The sequenced material came from PBMCs. The receptor was isolated from a man aged 50-60 years in good health and CMV-seropositive. The chain recombines TRBV29-1 with TRBJ2-6; no firm D call. CDR3 sequence: CSAQRSGANVLTF. The CDR3 bases are TGCAGCGCTCAGAGGTCTGGGGCCAACGTCCTGACTTTC.